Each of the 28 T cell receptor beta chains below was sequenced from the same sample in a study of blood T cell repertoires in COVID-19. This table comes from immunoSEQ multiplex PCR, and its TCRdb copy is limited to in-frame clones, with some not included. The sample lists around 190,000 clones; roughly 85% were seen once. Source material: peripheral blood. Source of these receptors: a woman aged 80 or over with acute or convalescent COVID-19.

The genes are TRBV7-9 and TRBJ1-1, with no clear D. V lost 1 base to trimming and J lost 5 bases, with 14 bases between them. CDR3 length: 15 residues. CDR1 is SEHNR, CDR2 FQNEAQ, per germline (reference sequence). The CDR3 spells CASSLEAGSWTEAFF. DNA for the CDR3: TGTGCCAGCAGCTTAGAGGCGGGAAGTTGGACTGAAGCTTTCTTT.

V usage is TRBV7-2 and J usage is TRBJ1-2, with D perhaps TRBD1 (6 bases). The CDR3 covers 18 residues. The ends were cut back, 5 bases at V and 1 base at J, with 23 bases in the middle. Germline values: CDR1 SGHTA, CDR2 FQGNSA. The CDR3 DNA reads TGTGCCAGCAGCGTCAAGCCGCCAGGGGTATACTTTAACTATGGCTACACCTTC. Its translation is CASSVKPPGVYFNYGYTF.

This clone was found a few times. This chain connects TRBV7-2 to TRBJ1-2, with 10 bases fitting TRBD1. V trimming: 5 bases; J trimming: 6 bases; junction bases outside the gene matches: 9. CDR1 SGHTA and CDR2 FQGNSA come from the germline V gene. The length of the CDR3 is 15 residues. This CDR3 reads CASSPMGQGFHGYTF. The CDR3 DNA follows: TGTGCCAGCAGCCCAATGGGACAGGGGTTCCATGGCTACACCTTC.

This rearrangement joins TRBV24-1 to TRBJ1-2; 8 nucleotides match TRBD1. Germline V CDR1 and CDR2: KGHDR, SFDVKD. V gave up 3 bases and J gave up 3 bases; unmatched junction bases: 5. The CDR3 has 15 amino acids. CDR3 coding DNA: TGTGCCACCAGTGATCCGGGACAGGCGGACTATGGCTACACCTTC. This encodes CATSDPGQADYGYTF.

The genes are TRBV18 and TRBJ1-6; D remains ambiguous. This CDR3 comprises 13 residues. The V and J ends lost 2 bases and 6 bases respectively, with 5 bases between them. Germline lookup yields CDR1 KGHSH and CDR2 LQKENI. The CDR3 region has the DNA TGTGCCAGCTCACCAGGGCGTAATTCACCCCTCCACTTT. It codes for CASSPGRNSPLHF.

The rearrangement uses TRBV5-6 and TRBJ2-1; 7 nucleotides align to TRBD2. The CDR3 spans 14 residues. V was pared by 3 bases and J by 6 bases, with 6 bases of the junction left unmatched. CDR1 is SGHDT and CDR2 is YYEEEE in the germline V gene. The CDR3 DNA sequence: TGTGCCAGCAGCTCCCTAGCGGAGTCCAATGAGCAGTTCTTC. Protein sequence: CASSSLAESNEQFF. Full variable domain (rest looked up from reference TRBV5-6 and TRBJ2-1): DAGVTQSPTHLIKTRGQQVTLRCSPKSGHDTVSWYQQALGQGPQFIFQYYEEEERQRGNFPDRFSGHQFPNYSSELNVNALLLGDSALYLCASSSLAESNEQFFGPGTRLTVL.

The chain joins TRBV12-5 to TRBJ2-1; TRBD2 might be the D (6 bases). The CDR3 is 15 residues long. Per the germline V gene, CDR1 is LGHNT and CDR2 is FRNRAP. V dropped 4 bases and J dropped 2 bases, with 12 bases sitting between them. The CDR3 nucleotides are TGTGCTAGTGGTTACGGGGGAGTCGCCTACAATGAGCAGTTCTTC. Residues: CASGYGGVAYNEQFF. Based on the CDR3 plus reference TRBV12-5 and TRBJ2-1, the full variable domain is DARVTQTPRHKVTEMGQEVTMRCQPILGHNTVFWYRQTMMQGLELLAYFRNRAPLDDSGMPKDRFSAEMPDATLATLKIQPSEPRDSAVYFCASGYGGVAYNEQFFGPGTRLTVL.

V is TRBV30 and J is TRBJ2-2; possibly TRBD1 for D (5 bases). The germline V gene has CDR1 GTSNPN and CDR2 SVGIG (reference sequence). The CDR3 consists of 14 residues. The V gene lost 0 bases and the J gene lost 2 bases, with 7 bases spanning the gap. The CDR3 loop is CAWSVRVNTGELFF. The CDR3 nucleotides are TGTGCCTGGAGTGTCAGGGTAAACACCGGGGAGCTGTTTTTT. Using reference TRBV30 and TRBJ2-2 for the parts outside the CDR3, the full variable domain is SQTIHQWPATLVQPVGSPLSLECTVEGTSNPNLYWYRQAAGRGLQLLFYSVGIGQISSEVPQNLSASRPQDRQFILSSKKLLLSDSGFYLCAWSVRVNTGELFFGEGSRLTVL.

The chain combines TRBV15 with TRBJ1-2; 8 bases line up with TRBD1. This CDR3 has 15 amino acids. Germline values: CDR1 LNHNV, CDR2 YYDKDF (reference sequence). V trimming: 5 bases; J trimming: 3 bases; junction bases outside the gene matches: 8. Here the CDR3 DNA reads TGTGCCACCAGCGAGAGGACAGGGAAATACTATGGCTACACCTTC. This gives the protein CATSERTGKYYGYTF.

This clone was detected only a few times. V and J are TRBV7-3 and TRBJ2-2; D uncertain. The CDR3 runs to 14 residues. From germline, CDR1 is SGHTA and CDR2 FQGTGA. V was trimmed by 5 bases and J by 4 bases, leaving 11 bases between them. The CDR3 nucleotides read TGTGCCAGCAGCCTTCACATGGCCACCGGGGAGCTGTTTTTT. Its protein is CASSLHMATGELFF.

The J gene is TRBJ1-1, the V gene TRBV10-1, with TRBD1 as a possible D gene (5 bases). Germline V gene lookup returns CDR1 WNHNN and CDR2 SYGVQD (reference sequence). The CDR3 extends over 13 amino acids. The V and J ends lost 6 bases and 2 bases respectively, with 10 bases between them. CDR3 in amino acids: CASRGTLNTEAFF. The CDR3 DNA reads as TGCGCCAGCAGAGGGACTCTTAACACTGAAGCTTTCTTT.

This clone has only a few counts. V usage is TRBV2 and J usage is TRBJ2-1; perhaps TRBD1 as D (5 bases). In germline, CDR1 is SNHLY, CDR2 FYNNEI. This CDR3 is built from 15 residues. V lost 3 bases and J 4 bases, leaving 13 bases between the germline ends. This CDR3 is CASSDTTAVYNEQFF. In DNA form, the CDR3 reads TGTGCCAGCAGTGATACGACAGCCGTTTACAATGAGCAGTTCTTC.

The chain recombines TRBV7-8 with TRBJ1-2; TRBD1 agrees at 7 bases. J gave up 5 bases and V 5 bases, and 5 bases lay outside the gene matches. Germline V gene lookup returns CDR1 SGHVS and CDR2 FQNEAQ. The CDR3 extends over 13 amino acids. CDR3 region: CASSPDRFYGYTF. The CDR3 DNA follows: TGTGCCAGCAGCCCGGACAGGTTTTATGGCTACACCTTC.

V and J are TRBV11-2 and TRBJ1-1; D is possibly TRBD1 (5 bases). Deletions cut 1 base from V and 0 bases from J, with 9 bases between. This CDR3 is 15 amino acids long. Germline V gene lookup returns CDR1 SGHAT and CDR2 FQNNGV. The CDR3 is CASSLGNRLNTEAFF. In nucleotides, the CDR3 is TGTGCCAGCAGCTTAGGAAACAGGTTGAACACTGAAGCTTTCTTT.

The CDR3 DNA follows: TGTGCCAGCAGCTTGGAGGCAGGGCGACAGGGGAGATATTACGAGCAGTACTTC. Translating it yields CASSLEAGRQGRYYEQYF. This chain uses TRBV5-8 with TRBJ2-7, with 8 bases identical to TRBD1. V lost 0 bases, J lost 4 bases, and 15 bases stayed unmatched. The CDR3 has 18 amino acids. CDR1 SGHTS and CDR2 YDEGEE come from the germline V gene. Supplemented by reference TRBV5-8 and TRBJ2-7, the full variable domain reads EAGVTQSPTHLIKTRGQQATLRCSPISGHTSVYWYQQALGLGLQFLLWYDEGEERNRGNFPPRFSGRQFPNYSSELNVNALELEDSALYLCASSLEAGRQGRYYEQYFGPGTRLTVT.

The CDR3 loop is CASSRQGNTEAFF. The CDR3 bases are TGCGCCAGCAGCAGGCAGGGGAACACTGAAGCTTTCTTT. The chain couples TRBV5-1 to TRBJ1-1; TRBD1 is a possible D gene (5 bases). The CDR3 totals 13 residues. The ends were cut back, 4 bases at V and 1 base at J, with 8 bases in the middle. Germline CDR1 is SGHRS and CDR2 is YFSETQ.

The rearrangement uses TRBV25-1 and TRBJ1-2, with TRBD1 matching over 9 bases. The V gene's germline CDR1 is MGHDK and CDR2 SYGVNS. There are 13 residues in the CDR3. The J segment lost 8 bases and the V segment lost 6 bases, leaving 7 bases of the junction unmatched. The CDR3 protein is CASRIRDREGYTF. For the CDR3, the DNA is TGTGCCAGCAGAATCAGGGACAGGGAAGGCTACACCTTC.

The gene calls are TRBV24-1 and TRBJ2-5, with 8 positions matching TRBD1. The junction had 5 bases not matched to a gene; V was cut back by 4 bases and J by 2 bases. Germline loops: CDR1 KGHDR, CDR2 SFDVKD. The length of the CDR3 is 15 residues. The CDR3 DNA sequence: TGTGCCACCAGTGACGGTGGGACAGGACAAGAGACCCAGTACTTC. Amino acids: CATSDGGTGQETQYF.

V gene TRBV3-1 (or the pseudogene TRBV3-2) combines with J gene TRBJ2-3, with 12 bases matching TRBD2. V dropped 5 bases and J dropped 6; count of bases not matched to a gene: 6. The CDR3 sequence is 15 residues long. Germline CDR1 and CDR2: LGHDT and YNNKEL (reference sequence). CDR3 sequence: CASSVTSGRSDTQYF. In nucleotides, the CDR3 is TGTGCCAGCAGCGTGACTAGCGGGAGATCGGATACGCAGTATTTT.

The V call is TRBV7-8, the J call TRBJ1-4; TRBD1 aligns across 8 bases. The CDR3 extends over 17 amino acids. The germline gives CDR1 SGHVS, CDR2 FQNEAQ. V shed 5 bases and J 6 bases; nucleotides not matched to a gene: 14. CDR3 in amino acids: CASSRGQGGGAYEKLFF. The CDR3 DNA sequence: TGTGCCAGCAGCCGAGGACAGGGTGGAGGAGCGTATGAAAAACTGTTTTTT.

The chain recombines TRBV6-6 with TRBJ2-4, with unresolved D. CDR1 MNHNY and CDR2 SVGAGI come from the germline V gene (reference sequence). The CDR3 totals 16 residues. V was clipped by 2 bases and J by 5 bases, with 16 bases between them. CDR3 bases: TGTGCCAGCAGTTACCTTGCCCTAAGAACGGAAAACATTCAGTACTTC. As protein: CASSYLALRTENIQYF.

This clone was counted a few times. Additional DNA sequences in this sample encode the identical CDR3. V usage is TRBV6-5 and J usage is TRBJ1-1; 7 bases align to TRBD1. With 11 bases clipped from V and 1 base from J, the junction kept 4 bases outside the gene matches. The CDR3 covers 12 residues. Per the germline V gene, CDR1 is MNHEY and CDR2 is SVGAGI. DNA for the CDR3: TGTGCCTCCGGGACAGCGAACACTGAAGCTTTCTTT. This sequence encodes CASGTANTEAFF.

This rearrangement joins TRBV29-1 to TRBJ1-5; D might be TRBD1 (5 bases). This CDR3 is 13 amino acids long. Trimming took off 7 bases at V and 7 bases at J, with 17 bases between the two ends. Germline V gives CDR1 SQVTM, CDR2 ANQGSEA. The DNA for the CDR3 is TGCAGCGGGCTAGACAGCCTCGGCCAGCCCCAGCATTTT. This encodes CSGLDSLGQPQHF.

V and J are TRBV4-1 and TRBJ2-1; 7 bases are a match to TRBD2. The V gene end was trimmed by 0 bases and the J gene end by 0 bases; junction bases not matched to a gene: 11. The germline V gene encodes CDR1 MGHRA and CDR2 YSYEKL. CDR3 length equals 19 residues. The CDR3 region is CASSQDPLRGRDSYNEQFF. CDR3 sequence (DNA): TGCGCCAGCAGCCAAGATCCCCTTCGTGGGAGGGACTCCTACAATGAGCAGTTCTTC.

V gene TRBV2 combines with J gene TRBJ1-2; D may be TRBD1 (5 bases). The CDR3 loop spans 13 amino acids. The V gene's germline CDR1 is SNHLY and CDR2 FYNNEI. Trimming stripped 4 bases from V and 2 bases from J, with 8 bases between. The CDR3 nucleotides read TGTGCCAGCAGTGTACAGGACAACTATGGCTACACCTTC. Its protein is CASSVQDNYGYTF.

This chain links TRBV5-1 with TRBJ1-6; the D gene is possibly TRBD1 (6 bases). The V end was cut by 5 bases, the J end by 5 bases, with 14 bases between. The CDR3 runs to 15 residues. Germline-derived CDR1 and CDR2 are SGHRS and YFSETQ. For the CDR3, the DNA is TGCGCCAGCAGACAACCGGACAGAGATAATTCACCCCTCCACTTT. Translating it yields CASRQPDRDNSPLHF. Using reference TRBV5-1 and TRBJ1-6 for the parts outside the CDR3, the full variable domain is KAGVTQTPRYLIKTRGQQVTLSCSPISGHRSVSWYQQTPGQGLQFLFEYFSETQRNKGNFPGRFSGRQFSNSRSEMNVSTLELGDSALYLCASRQPDRDNSPLHFGNGTRLTVT.

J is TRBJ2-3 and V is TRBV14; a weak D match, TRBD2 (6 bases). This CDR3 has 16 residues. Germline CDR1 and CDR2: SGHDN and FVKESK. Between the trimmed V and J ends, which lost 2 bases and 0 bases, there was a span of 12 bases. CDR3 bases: TGTGCCAGCAGCCAAATAAAGCGGGCAAGCACAGATACGCAGTATTTT. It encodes CASSQIKRASTDTQYF.

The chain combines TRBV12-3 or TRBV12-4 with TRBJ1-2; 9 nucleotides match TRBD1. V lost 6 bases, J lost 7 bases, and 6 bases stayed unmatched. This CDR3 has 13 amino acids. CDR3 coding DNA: TGTGCCAGCAGCAGGACAGGGGACGGTGGCTACACCTTC. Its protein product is CASSRTGDGGYTF.